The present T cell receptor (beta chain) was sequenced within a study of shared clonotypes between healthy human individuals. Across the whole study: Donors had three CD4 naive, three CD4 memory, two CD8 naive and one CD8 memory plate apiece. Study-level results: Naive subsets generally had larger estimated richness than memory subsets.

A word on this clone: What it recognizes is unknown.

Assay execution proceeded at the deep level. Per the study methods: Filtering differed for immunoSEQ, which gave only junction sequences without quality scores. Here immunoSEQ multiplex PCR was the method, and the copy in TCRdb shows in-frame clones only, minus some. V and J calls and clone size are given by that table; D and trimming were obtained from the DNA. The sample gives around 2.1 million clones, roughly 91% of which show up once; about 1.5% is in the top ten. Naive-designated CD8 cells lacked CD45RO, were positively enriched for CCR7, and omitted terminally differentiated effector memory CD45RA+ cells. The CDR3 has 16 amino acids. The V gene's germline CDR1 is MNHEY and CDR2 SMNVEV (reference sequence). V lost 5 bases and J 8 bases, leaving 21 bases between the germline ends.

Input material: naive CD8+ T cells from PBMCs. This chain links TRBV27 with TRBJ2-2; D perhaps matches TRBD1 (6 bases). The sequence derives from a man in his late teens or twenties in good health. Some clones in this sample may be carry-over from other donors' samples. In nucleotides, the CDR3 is TGTGCCAGCAGTCCGCCGTTGACAGGTGTCCCAGGGGAGCTGTTTTTT. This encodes CASSPPLTGVPGELFF.